Listed below are T cell receptor beta chains from one sample, sequenced in a study of Ad26.COV2.S vaccination and SARS-CoV-2 variants. This table comes from immunoSEQ multiplex PCR, and its TCRdb copy is limited to in-frame clones, with some not included. This sample carries roughly 500,000 clones, around nine tenths of them seen once, and the ten largest clones take roughly 12%. Sequencing was performed on peripheral blood, taken in a trial of Ad26.COV2.S vaccine versus placebo. These receptors all stem from a person aged 18-60 years who received the Ad26.COV2.S COVID-19 vaccine or a placebo. CDR3s include the opening cysteine and the closing phenylalanine or tryptophan. Fields, in order: J gene, clone size, D gene, V gene, CDR3 protein, CDR3 DNA. A D gene is named only where the DNA matches it firmly. The listing skips clone size in some rows; elsewhere it reads once, few, many or a size class.

>TRBJ1-3|-|-|TRBV19
CASSISSARRRGNTIYF
TGTGCCAGTAGTATTTCGTCAGCGAGACGTCGTGGAAACACCATATATTTT
>TRBJ2-1|-|-|TRBV19
CASSMSGAVYNEQFF
TGTGCCAGTAGTATGTCTGGGGCGGTATACAATGAGCAGTTCTTC
>TRBJ2-2|once|-|TRBV7-3
CASSQGVTTGELFF
TGTGCCAGCAGCCAAGGAGTTACCACCGGGGAGCTGTTTTTT
>TRBJ2-1|-|TRBD2|TRBV19
CASSMFGSGTTRIRNEQFF
TGTGCCAGTAGTATGTTTGGTAGCGGGACCACTAGAATACGCAATGAGCAGTTCTTC
>TRBJ2-5|once|TRBD1|TRBV5-1
CASSNSDRGYIETQYF
TGCGCCAGCAGCAACTCAGACAGGGGGTATATAGAGACCCAGTACTTC
>TRBJ1-3|-|-|TRBV9
CASSVGGRKSGNTIYF
TGTGCCAGCAGCGTAGGGGGCAGAAAATCTGGAAACACCATATATTTT
>TRBJ1-1|-|-|TRBV5-6
CASSFGRQPNTEAFF
TGTGCCAGCAGCTTCGGTCGACAGCCGAACACTGAAGCTTTCTTT
>TRBJ2-7|-|TRBD2|TRBV7-2
CASSPGVAGGWEQYF
TGTGCCAGCAGCCCAGGTGTAGCGGGAGGGTGGGAGCAGTACTTC
>TRBJ2-7|-|TRBD1|TRBV28
CASSPSGTGSSYEQYF
TGTGCCAGCAGCCCTTCCGGGACAGGGAGCTCCTACGAGCAGTACTTC
>TRBJ1-1|-|-|TRBV12-5
CASGFDLENTEAFF
TGTGCTAGTGGTTTTGATCTAGAGAACACTGAAGCTTTCTTT
>TRBJ2-5|-|TRBD2|TRBV27
CASSSLAGAERKETQYF
TGTGCCAGCAGTTCCCTAGCGGGAGCCGAGAGGAAAGAGACCCAGTACTTC
>TRBJ2-7|once|-|TRBV20-1
CSASKGAWSYEQYF
TGCAGTGCTAGTAAGGGTGCTTGGTCCTACGAGCAGTACTTC
>TRBJ1-2|-|-|TRBV5-1
CASSYAGGGYTF
TGCGCCAGCAGCTATGCCGGAGGCGGCTACACCTTC
>TRBJ2-2|-|TRBD1|TRBV2
CASRADRGVAGELFF
TGTGCCAGCAGAGCGGACAGGGGGGTAGCCGGGGAGCTGTTTTTT